The 6 T cell receptor beta chains presented below share a single source sample, sequenced in a study of T cell responses to AZD1222 COVID-19 vaccine. Clones were sequenced by immunoSEQ multiplex PCR, and TCRdb holds only the in-frame ones, with some missing. Of approximately 130,000 clones listed, roughly nine tenths are singletons. The input for sequencing was peripheral blood, taken 28 days after the second AZD1222 dose. The receptors originated from an adult who received the AZD1222 COVID-19 vaccine.

The genes are TRBV21-1 and TRBJ1-5; the table's D gene call, TRBD1, was not cross checked with the DNA. TRBV21-1 is described as a pseudogene. This CDR3 has 18 residues. CDR3 nucleotides: TGTGCCAGCGCCCTCACCGGGACAGGGATATTGAGCAATCAGCCCCAGCATTTT. Protein sequence: CASALTGTGILSNQPQHF.

The chain combines TRBV19 with TRBJ2-2, with D possibly called TRBD1 or TRBD2 (6 bases each). The CDR3 length is 15 residues. Looked up from germline, CDR1 is LNHDA and CDR2 is SQIVND (reference sequence). V was shortened by 7 bases and J by 2 bases, with 14 bases between the two germline ends. CDR3 DNA: TGTGCCAGTAAAAATCCGGGGGCAAACACCGGGGAGCTGTTTTTT. This sequence encodes CASKNPGANTGELFF.

This clone was recorded only once. V usage is TRBV10-1 and J usage is TRBJ2-1, with a possible D match to TRBD1 (6 bases). The CDR3 is made up of 15 amino acids. CDR1 is WNHNN and CDR2 is SYGVQD in the germline V gene (reference sequence). V was shortened by 7 bases and J by 5 bases, with 18 bases between the two germline ends. The CDR3 spells CASTSGVTGDNEQFF. CDR3 in DNA: TGCGCCAGCACCTCAGGGGTTACGGGCGACAATGAGCAGTTCTTC.

In its sample, this clone is medium-sized. The CDR3 protein is CASSTQGIGAKNIQYF. In nucleotides, the CDR3 is TGCGCCAGCAGCACTCAGGGTATTGGAGCCAAAAACATTCAGTACTTC. The chain uses TRBV5-1 and TRBJ2-4, with D possibly TRBD1 on 5 matching bases. V lost 4 bases and J lost 0, with 14 bases in between. CDR1 and CDR2 from the germline V gene are SGHRS and YFSETQ. The CDR3 is 16 residues long.

The chain carries TRBV5-6 and TRBJ2-7; no clear D gene. V shed 4 bases and J shed 6 bases, with 8 bases lying between them. This CDR3 contains 11 residues. Germline CDR1 reads SGHDT; CDR2 reads YYEEEE. The CDR3 loop is CASSLRSEQYF. CDR3 DNA sequence: TGTGCCAGCAGCCTCCGGAGCGAGCAGTACTTC.

This clone was counted once. The chain carries TRBV4-2 and TRBJ1-2, with D possibly matching TRBD1 (5 bases). This CDR3 comprises 13 residues. V was pared by 10 bases and J by 7 bases, with 19 bases between. CDR1 is LGHNA, CDR2 YNFKEQ, per germline. The DNA for the CDR3 is TGTGCCATTCGACGGGACCGTCACGGTGGCTACACCTTC. It yields the protein CAIRRDRHGGYTF.